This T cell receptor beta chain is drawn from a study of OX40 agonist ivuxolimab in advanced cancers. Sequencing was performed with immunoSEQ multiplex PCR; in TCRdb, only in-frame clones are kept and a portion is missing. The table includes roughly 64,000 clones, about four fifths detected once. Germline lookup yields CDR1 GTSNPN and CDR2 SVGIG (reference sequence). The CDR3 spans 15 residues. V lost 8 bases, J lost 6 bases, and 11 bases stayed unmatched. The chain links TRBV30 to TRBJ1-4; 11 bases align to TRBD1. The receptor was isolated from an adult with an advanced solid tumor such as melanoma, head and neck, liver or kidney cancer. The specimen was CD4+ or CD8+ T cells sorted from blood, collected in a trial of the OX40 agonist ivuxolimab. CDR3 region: CAGQGARLLDEKLFF. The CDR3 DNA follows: TGTGCCGGACAGGGGGCGCGGCTTCTTGATGAAAAACTGTTTTTT.